This T cell receptor beta chain was recorded in a study of glioma-infiltrating T cells. The iRepertoire nested amplicon-rescue multiplex PCR amplified TCR alpha and beta CDR3s from RNA. For one-step reverse transcription and amplification, roughly 85-450 ng of tissue mRNA or PBMC total RNA was used. One entry per CDR3 protein results from TCRdb running MiXCR on the multiplex PCR reads. The sample contains approximately 120,000 distinct CDR3 sequences, 20% to 30% of which appear only once. Remarks on this clonotype: Its specificity is unknown.

Study-level points and caveats: Tissue and blood shared very few CDR3 sequences. Tissue-blood divergence was below expectation in non-neoplastic patients, above in gliomas.

This CDR3 comprises 12 residues. Trimming shortened V by 2 bases and J by 5 bases, and 6 bases separated the two germline ends. The TCR originated in a human donor with low-grade glioma or glioblastoma, undergoing nonglioma brain surgery, or in good health (not recorded which). Specimen: glioma tissue, nonneoplastic brain tissue, or PBMCs (not recorded which). This chain connects TRBV12-3 or TRBV12-4 to TRBJ2-5; no definite D call. CDR3: CASSLILETQYF. In nucleotides, the CDR3 is TGTGCCAGCAGTTTAATCTTGGAGACCCAGTACTTC.